This T cell receptor (beta chain) was sequenced for a study of shared clonotypes between healthy human individuals. CDR1 SGHAT and CDR2 FQNNGV come from the germline V gene. This CDR3 has 15 residues. V gave up 4 bases and J gave up 1 base, with 14 bases separating them. The DNA input per sorted-subset replicate PCR was roughly 0.2 ug, corresponding to 30,000 or so T cell genomes. Clones were sequenced by immunoSEQ multiplex PCR, and TCRdb holds only the in-frame ones, with some missing. Of about a million clones listed, around 76% were seen once; the top ten hold approximately 1.5%. The TCR sequence derives from a man aged 18 to 29 in good health. Input material: memory CD4+ T cells sorted from blood. The subset here: CD45RA-negative fraction. The genes are TRBV11-2 and TRBJ2-7; D perhaps matches TRBD1 (5 bases). As DNA, the CDR3 is TGTGCCAGCAGCTCTGACAGAAAAAAATCCTACGAGCAGTACTTC. It specifies CASSSDRKKSYEQYF.